This T cell receptor (beta chain) was retrieved from a study of blood T cell repertoires in COVID-19. In the study overall: Researchers got acute and convalescent COVID-19 samples from the United States, Italy and Spain. Nucleic acid was either cDNA or gDNA, and it came from T cells, B-cell-depleted T cells, or PBMCs.

Per the germline V gene, CDR1 is SGHTA and CDR2 is FQGNSA. The CDR3 loop spans 13 amino acids. V was cut by 6 bases and J by 1 base, with 9 bases left in between. Authors' methods: For nucleated cells, counts were estimated from reference gene primer amplification. Sequencing used immunoSEQ multiplex PCR; TCRdb keeps in-frame clones, though not all of them. V and J calls plus clone size are reproduced from that table; the DNA served to infer D and trimming. The sample lists about 190,000 clones; around four fifths were seen once. The sequencing sample was made of peripheral blood. The chain is built from TRBV7-2 and TRBJ1-1; a weak D match, TRBD1 (5 bases). The clonotype originates from a human donor in a cohort sampled during active COVID-19. This chain's CDR3 is CASRVGQNTEAFF. The CDR3 DNA sequence: TGTGCCAGCAGAGTGGGGCAGAACACTGAAGCTTTCTTT.